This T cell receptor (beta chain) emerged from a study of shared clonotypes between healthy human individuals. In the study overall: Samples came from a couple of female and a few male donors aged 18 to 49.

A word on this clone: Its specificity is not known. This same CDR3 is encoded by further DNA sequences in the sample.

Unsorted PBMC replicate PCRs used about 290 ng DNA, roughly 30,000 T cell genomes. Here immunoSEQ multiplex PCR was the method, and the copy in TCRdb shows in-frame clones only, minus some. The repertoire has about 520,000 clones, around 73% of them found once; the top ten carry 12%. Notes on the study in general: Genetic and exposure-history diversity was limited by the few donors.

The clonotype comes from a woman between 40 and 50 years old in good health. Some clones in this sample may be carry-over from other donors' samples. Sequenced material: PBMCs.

The CDR3 DNA sequence: TGTGCCAGCAGCCTGAGATACGAGCAGTACTTC. It codes for CASSLRYEQYF. The genes are TRBV7-9 and TRBJ2-7; D call uncertain. Looked up from germline, CDR1 is SEHNR and CDR2 is FQNEAQ (reference sequence). The CDR3 sequence is 11 residues long. Trimming left V 5 bases short and J 4 bases short, with 6 bases between.